This T cell receptor (beta chain) stems from a study of shared clonotypes between healthy human individuals. With regard to this clone: Its antigen is still unknown.

General observations from the study: Generation probabilities were higher for clonotypes shared across all four sorted-subset donors than for unshared ones. Clonotype sharing among donors was expected to depend on sequencing depth.

The CDR3 contains 15 residues. The V end lost 2 bases, the J end lost 8 bases, and 15 bases lay between the germline ends. CDR1 is MNHEY and CDR2 is SMNVEV in the germline V gene (reference sequence). Splitting the CD4+ cells yielded a CD45RA+ naive subset and a CD45RA-negative memory subset. At deep level, the assay was performed. Only in-frame clones appear in the TCRdb table, and some are missing; sequencing was by immunoSEQ multiplex PCR. This table holds about 1.1 million clones, 70% to 80% found once. The clonotype was recovered from a man younger than 35 in good health. Some clones in this sample may be carry-over from other donors' samples. The sample taken for sequencing was memory CD4+ T cells from PBMCs. The sample's subset: CD45RA-negative fraction. V usage is TRBV27 and J usage is TRBJ1-4, with D maybe TRBD1 (5 bases). For the CDR3, the DNA is TGTGCCAGCAGTTTAATCCGGGGGACGCGGGAAAAACTGTTTTTT. It encodes CASSLIRGTREKLFF.